This T cell receptor beta chain originates from a study of T cell changes during pregnancy in multiple sclerosis. The germline CDR1 and CDR2 sequences are SGHVS and FQNEAQ. V lost 4 bases, J lost 5 bases, and 3 bases stayed unmatched. CDR3 length equals 15 residues. The data were produced by immunoSEQ multiplex PCR, yet TCRdb's version contains in-frame clones alone and is incomplete. The data show roughly 70,000 clones, 85% to 95% seen once. The chain combines TRBV7-8 with TRBJ2-2, with 11 bases identical to TRBD2. This material consisted of peripheral blood, taken in the third trimester of pregnancy. The clonotype originates from a female donor in good health, enrolled as a control in a pregnancy study. CDR3 nucleotides: TGTGCCAGCAGCTATACTAGCGGGGGAACCGGGGAGCTGTTTTTT. Translation: CASSYTSGGTGELFF.